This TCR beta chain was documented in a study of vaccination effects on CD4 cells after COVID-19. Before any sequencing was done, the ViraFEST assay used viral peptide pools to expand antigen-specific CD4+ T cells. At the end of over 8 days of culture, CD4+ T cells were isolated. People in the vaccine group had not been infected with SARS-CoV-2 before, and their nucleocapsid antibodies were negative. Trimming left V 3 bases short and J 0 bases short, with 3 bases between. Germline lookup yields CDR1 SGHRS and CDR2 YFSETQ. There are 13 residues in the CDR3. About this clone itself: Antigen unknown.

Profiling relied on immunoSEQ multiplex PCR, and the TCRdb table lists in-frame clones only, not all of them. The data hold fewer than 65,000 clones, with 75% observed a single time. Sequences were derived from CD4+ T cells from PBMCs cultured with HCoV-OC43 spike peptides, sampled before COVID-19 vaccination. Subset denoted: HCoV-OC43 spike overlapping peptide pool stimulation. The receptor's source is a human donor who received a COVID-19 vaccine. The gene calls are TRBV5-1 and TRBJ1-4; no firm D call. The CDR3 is CASSSATNEKLFF. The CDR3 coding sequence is TGCGCCAGCAGCTCTGCAACTAATGAAAAACTGTTTTTT.